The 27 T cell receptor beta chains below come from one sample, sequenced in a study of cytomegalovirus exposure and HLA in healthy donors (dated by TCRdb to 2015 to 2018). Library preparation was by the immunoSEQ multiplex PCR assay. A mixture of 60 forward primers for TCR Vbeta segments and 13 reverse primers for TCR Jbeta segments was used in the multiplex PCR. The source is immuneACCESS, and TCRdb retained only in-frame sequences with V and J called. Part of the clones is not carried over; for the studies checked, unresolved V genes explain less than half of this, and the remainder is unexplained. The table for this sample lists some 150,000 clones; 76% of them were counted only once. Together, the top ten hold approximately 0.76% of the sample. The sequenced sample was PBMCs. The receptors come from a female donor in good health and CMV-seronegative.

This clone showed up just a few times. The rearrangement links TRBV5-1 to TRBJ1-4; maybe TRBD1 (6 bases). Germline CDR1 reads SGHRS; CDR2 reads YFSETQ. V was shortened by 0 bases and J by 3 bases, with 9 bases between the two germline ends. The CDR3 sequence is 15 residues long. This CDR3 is CASSLAGQPNEKLFF. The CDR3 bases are TGCGCCAGCAGCTTGGCCGGACAGCCTAATGAAAAACTGTTTTTT.

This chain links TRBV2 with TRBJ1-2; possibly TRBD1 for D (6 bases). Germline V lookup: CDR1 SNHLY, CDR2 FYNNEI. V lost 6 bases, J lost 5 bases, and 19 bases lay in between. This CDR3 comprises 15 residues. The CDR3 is CASSDDRSLVYGYTF. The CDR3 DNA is TGTGCCAGCAGCGACGACAGGTCGCTAGTTTATGGCTACACCTTC.

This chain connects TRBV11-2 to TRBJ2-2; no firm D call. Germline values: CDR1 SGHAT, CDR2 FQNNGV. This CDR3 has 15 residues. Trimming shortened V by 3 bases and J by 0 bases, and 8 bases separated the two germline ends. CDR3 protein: CASSLYSANTGELFF. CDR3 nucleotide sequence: TGTGCCAGCAGCTTGTATTCCGCGAACACCGGGGAGCTGTTTTTT.

The CDR3 bases are TGTGCCAGCAGCTTGCAGTCAGGTTCTGGGGCCAACGTCCTGACTTTC. Translation gives CASSLQSGSGANVLTF. The chain joins TRBV7-2 to TRBJ2-6; D is ambiguous. CDR1 is SGHTA, CDR2 FQGNSA, per germline. The CDR3 is made up of 16 amino acids. Trimming pared 3 bases from V and 1 base from J, leaving 10 bases between. The complete variable domain, with remaining parts taken from reference TRBV7-2 and TRBJ2-6, reads GAGVSQSPSNKVTEKGKDVELRCDPISGHTALYWYRQSLGQGLEFLIYFQGNSAPDKSGLPSDRFSAERTGGSVSTLTIQRTQQEDSAVYLCASSLQSGSGANVLTFGAGSRLTVL.

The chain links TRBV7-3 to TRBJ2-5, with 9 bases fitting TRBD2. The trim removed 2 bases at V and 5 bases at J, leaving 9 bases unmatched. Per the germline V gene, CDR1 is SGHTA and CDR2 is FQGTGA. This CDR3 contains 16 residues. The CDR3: CASSLFRTSALETQYF. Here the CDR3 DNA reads TGTGCCAGCAGCTTATTCCGGACTAGCGCGTTGGAGACCCAGTACTTC. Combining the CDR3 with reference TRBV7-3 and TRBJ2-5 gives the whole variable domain GAGVSQTPSNKVTEKGKYVELRCDPISGHTALYWYRQSLGQGPEFLIYFQGTGAADDSGLPNDRFFAVRPEGSVSTLKIQRTERGDSAVYLCASSLFRTSALETQYFGPGTRLLVL.

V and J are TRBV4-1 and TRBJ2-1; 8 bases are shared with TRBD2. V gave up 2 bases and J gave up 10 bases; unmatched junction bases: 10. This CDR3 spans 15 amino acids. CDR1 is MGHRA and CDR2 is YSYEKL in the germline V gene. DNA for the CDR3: TGCGCCAGCAGCCAACTTCTCTCTAGCGGGCAAGAGCAGTTCTTC. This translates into CASSQLLSSGQEQFF.

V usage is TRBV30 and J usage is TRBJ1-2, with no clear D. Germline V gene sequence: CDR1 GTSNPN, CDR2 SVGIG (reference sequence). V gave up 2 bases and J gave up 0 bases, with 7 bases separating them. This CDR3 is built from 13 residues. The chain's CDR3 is CAWSTASNYGYTF. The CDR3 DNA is TGTGCCTGGAGTACAGCCTCTAACTATGGCTACACCTTC.

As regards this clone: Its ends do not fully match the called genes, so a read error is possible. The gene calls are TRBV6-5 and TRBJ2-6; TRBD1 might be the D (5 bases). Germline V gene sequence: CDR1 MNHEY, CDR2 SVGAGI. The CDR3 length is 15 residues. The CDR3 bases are TGTGCCAGCAGTTACGACTCCTCTGGGGCCAACGGCCTGACTTTC. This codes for CASSYDSSGANGLTF.

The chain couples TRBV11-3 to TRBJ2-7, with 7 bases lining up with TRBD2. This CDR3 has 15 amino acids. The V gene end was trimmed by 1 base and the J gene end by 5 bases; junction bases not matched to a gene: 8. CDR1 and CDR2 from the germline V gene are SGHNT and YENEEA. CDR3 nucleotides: TGTGCCAGCAGCTTAGTCCCCGAGCGGGGCCACGAGCAGTACTTC. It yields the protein CASSLVPERGHEQYF.

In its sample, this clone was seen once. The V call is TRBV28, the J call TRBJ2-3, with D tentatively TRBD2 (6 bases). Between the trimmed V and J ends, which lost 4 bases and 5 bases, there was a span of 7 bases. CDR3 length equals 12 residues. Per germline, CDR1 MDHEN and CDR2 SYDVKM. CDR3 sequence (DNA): TGTGCCAGCAGTTCCGGGAGAGATACGCAGTATTTT. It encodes CASSSGRDTQYF.

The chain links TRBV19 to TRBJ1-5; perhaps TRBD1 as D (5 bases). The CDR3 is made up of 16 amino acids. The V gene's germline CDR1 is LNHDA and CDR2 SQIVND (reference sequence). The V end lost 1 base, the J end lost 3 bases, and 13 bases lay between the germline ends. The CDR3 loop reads CASSIAQGRVNQPQHF. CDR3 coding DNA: TGTGCCAGTAGTATAGCTCAGGGCAGGGTCAATCAGCCCCAGCATTTT.

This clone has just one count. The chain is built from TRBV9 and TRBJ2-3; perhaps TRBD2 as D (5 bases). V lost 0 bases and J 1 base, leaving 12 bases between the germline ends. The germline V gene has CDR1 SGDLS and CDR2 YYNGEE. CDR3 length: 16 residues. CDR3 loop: CASSVDIRAGTDTQYF. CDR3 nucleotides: TGTGCCAGCAGCGTAGATATTCGAGCGGGCACAGATACGCAGTATTTT.

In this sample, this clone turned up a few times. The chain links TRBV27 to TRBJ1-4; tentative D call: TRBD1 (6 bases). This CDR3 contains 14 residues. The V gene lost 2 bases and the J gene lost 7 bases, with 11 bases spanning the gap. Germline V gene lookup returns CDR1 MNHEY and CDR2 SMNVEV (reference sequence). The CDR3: CASSLKGVAEKLFF. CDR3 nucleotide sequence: TGTGCCAGCAGTTTAAAGGGGGTAGCTGAAAAACTGTTTTTT.

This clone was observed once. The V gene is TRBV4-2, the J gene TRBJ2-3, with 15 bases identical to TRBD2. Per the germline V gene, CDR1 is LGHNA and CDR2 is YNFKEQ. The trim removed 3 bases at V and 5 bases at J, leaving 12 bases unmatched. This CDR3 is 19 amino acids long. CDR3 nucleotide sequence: TGTGCCAGCAGCCAGAATCCGGGACTAGCGGGAGGTCAGGGAGATACGCAGTATTTT. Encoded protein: CASSQNPGLAGGQGDTQYF.

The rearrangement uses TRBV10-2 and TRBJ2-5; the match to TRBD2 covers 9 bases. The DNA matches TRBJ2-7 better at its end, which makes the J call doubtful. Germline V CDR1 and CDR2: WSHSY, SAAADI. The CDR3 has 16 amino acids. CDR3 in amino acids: CASSEWREGPGYEQYF. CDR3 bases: TGCGCCAGCAGTGAGTGGCGGGAGGGCCCGGGGTACGAGCAGTACTTC.

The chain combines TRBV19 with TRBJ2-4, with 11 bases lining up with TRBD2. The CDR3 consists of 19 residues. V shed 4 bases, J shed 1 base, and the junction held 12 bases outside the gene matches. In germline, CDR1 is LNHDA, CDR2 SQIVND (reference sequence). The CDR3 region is CASSSRLAGGLRAKNIQYF. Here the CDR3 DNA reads TGTGCCAGTAGTAGTAGGCTAGCGGGAGGATTAAGGGCCAAAAACATTCAGTACTTC. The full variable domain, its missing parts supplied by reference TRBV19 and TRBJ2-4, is DGGITQSPKYLFRKEGQNVTLSCEQNLNHDAMYWYRQDPGQGLRLIYYSQIVNDFQKGDIAEGYSVSREKKESFPLTVTSAQKNPTAFYLCASSSRLAGGLRAKNIQYFGAGTRLSVL.

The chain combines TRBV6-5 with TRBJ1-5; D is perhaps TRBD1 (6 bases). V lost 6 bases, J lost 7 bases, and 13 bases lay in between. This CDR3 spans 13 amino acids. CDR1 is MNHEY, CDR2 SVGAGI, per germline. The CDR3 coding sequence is TGTGCCAGCAGCTCAGGGGATAGACAGCCCCAGCATTTT. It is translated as CASSSGDRQPQHF.

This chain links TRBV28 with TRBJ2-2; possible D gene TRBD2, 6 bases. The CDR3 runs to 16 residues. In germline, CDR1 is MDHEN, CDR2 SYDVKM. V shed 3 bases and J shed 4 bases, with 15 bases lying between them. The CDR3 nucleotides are TGTGCCAGCAGTTTTGCGGGGATCGCGGGCACCGGGGAGCTGTTTTTT. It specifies CASSFAGIAGTGELFF. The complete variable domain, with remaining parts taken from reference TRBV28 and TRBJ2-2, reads DVKVTQSSRYLVKRTGEKVFLECVQDMDHENMFWYRQDPGLGLRLIYFSYDVKMKEKGDIPEGYSVSREKKERFSLILESASTNQTSMYLCASSFAGIAGTGELFFGEGSRLTVL.

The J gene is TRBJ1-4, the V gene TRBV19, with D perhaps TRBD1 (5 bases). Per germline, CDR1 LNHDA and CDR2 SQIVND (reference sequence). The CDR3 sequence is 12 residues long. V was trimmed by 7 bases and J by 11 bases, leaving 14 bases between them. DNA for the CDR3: TGTGCCAGTACGGCAGGGCCTTACAAACTGTTTTTT. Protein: CASTAGPYKLFF.

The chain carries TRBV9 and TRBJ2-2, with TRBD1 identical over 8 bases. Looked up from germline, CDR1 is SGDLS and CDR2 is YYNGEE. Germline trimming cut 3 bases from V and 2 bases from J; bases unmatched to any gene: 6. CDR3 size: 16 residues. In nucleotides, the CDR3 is TGTGCCAGCAGCGGGAGACAGGGGTACAACACCGGGGAGCTGTTTTTT. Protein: CASSGRQGYNTGELFF.

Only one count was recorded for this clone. This CDR3 reads CASSLLQTGGQNEQFF. The CDR3 nucleotides read TGTGCCAGCAGCTTACTACAGACAGGGGGTCAAAATGAGCAGTTCTTC. This chain links TRBV11-3 with TRBJ2-1; 9 nucleotides line up with TRBD1. Germline V lookup: CDR1 SGHNT, CDR2 YENEEA. With V trimmed by 2 bases and J by 7 bases, 9 bases remained unmatched. There are 16 residues in the CDR3.

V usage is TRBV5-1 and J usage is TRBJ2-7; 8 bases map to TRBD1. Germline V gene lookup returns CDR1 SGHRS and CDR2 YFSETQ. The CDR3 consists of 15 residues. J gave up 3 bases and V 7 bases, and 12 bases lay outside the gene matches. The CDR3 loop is CASGLATGGDYEQYF. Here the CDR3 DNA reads TGCGCCAGCGGTCTCGCAACAGGGGGAGACTACGAGCAGTACTTC.

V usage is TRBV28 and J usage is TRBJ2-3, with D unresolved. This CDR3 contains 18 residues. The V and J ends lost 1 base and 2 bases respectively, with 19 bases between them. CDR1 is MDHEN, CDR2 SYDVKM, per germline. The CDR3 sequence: CASSLSRLVLASTDTQYF. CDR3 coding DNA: TGTGCCAGCAGTTTATCACGTTTGGTGTTGGCTTCCACAGATACGCAGTATTTT.

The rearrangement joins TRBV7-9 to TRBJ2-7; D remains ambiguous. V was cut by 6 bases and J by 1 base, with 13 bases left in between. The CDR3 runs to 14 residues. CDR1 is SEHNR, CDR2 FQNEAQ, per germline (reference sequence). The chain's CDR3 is CASSALGLSYEQYF. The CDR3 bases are TGTGCCAGCAGTGCCCTAGGCCTTTCCTACGAGCAGTACTTC.

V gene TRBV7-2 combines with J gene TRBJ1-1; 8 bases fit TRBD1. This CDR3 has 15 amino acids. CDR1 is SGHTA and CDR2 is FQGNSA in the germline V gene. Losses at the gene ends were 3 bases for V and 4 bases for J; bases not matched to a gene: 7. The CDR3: CASSFRQGRGTEAFF. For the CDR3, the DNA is TGTGCCAGCAGCTTCAGACAGGGGAGGGGCACTGAAGCTTTCTTT. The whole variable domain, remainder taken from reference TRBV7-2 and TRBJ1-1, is GAGVSQSPSNKVTEKGKDVELRCDPISGHTALYWYRQSLGQGLEFLIYFQGNSAPDKSGLPSDRFSAERTGGSVSTLTIQRTQQEDSAVYLCASSFRQGRGTEAFFGQGTRLTVV.

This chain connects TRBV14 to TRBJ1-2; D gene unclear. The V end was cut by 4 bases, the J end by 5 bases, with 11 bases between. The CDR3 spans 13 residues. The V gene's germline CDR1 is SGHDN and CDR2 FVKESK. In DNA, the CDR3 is TGTGCCAGCAGCCCCGGACTGAGATATGGCTACACCTTC. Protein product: CASSPGLRYGYTF.

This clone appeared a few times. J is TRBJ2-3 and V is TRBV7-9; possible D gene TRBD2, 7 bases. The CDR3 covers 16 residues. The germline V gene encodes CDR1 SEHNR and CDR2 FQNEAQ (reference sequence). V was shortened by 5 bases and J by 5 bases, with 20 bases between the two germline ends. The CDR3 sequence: CASSPHRGGSEDTQYF. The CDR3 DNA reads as TGTGCCAGCAGCCCACATAGGGGGGGCAGTGAAGATACGCAGTATTTT.